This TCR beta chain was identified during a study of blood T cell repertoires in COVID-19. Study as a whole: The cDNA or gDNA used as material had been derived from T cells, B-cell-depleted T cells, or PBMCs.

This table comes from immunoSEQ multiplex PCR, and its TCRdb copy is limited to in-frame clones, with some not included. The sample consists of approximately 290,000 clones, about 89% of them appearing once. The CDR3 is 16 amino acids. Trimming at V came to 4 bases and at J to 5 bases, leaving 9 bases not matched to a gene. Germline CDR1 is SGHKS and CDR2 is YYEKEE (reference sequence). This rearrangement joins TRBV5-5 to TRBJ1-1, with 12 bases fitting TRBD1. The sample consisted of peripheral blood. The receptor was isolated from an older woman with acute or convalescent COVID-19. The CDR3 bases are TGTGCCAGCAGCCTGGGACAGGGGGCGTTGTATACTGAAGCTTTCTTT. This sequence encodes CASSLGQGALYTEAFF.